This is a list of T cell receptor beta chains from one sample in a study of blood T cell repertoires in COVID-19. Only in-frame clones appear in the TCRdb table, and some are missing; sequencing was by immunoSEQ multiplex PCR. The repertoire holds about 180,000 clones, with approximately 90% as singletons. The sequenced sample was peripheral blood. Source of these receptors: a woman between 50 and 59 years old with acute or convalescent COVID-19. The CDR3 runs from the conserved cysteine through the conserved F or W. D genes are given only for firm matches. The size of a clone is reported for some rows only, either as once, few or many, or as a class for expanded clones.

. | TRBJ2-2 | TRBV19 | . | TGTGCCAGTAATCAGGAAGAGACAACCGGGGAGCTGTTTTTT | CASNQEETTGELFF
. | TRBJ1-1 | TRBV4-3 | . | TGCGCCAGCAGCCAGTACAGGGCGTCCGGCACTGAAGCTTTCTTT | CASSQYRASGTEAFF
. | TRBJ2-3 | TRBV7-9 | once | TGTGCCAGCTCCCCCTTCACAGATACGCAGTATTTT | CASSPFTDTQYF
. | TRBJ1-6 | TRBV10-1 | . | TGCGCCAGCAGTGTTCAGGTAACTTATAATTCACCCCTCCACTTT | CASSVQVTYNSPLHF
. | TRBJ2-7 | TRBV19 | once | TGTGCCAGTAGTACGACTAGCTCCTACGAGCAGTACTTC | CASSTTSSYEQYF
. | TRBJ1-3 | TRBV6-1 | . | TGTGCCAGCAGTGATAATCTCTTTGGGGCCGGAAACACCATATATTTT | CASSDNLFGAGNTIYF
TRBD1 | TRBJ2-2 | TRBV7-9 | few | TGTGCCAGCAGCATCCGATATTCTACAGGGGGACCTCTCCGGGAGCTGTTTTTT | CASSIRYSTGGPLRELFF
. | TRBJ2-2 | TRBV24-1 | . | TGTGCCACCAGTGACCCTTCAGATAACACCGGGGAGCTGTTTTTT | CATSDPSDNTGELFF
TRBD2 | TRBJ2-1 | TRBV18 | . | TGTGCCAGCTCACTCACCAGCGGGGGCTACAATGAGCAGTTCTTC | CASSLTSGGYNEQFF
TRBD1 | TRBJ1-2 | TRBV2 | few | TGTGCCAGCAGGGTAAGGACAGGGATCTATGGCTACACCTTC | CASRVRTGIYGYTF
TRBD2 | TRBJ2-1 | TRBV11-3 | few | TGTGCCAGCAGCTTTCTAGCGGGGGGGCATAATGAGCAGTTCTTC | CASSFLAGGHNEQFF
. | TRBJ1-5 | TRBV19 | . | TGTGCCAGTAGTATCGTCGCAGGCAATCAGCCCCAGCATTTT | CASSIVAGNQPQHF
TRBD1 | TRBJ2-2 | TRBV6-5 | . | TGTGCCAGCAGTCGACAGGGGGTGGTCACCGGGGAGCTGTTTTTT | CASSRQGVVTGELFF
TRBD2 | TRBJ2-5 | TRBV5-1 | . | TGCGCCAGCAGCTCTGGACTAGCGGGAAAGACCCAGTACTTC | CASSSGLAGKTQYF
. | TRBJ1-2 | TRBV5-4 | . | TGTGCCAGCAGCTTGGGGCAGGGGAGGGACGGCTACACCTTC | CASSLGQGRDGYTF
. | TRBJ1-4 | TRBV5-4 | . | TGTGCCAGCAGCTTGCAGTCCCAAGAAAAACTGTTTTTT | CASSLQSQEKLFF
. | TRBJ1-3 | TRBV5-1 | . | TGCGCCAGCAGCTTGGGTTGGAGTGCGGGGTTTTATGGAAACACCATATATTTT | CASSLGWSAGFYGNTIYF
TRBD1 | TRBJ1-2 | TRBV14 | . | TGTGCCAGCAGCCACCCCCCGGGACAGTATGGCTACACCTTC | CASSHPPGQYGYTF
TRBD1 | TRBJ2-7 | TRBV19 | . | TGTGCCAGTAGTGAGACAGGGGTCCAATACGAGCAGTACTTC | CASSETGVQYEQYF
TRBD2 | TRBJ2-1 | TRBV19 | . | TGTGCCAGTAGTTGGGTTAGCGGGAGGGCCCACAATGAGCAGTTCTTC | CASSWVSGRAHNEQFF
TRBD1 | TRBJ2-7 | TRBV6-2/TRBV6-3 | . | TGTGCCAGCAGTTCGAGGACAGGGGGAGGCGAGCAGTACTTC | CASSSRTGGGEQYF
. | TRBJ1-6 | TRBV19 | once | TGTGCCAGTCCCCGTGTTAATTCACCCCTCCACTTT | CASPRVNSPLHF